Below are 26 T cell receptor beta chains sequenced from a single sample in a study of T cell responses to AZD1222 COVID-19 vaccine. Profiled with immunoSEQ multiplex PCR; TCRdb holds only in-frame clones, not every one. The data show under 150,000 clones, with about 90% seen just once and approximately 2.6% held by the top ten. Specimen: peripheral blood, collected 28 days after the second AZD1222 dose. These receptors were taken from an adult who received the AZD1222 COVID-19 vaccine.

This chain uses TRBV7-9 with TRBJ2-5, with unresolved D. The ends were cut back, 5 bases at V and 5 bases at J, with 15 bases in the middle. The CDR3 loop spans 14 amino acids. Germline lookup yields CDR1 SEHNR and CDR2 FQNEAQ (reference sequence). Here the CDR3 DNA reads TGTGCCAGCAGCCGACCCCCCGGTTCGGAGACCCAGTACTTC. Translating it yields CASSRPPGSETQYF.

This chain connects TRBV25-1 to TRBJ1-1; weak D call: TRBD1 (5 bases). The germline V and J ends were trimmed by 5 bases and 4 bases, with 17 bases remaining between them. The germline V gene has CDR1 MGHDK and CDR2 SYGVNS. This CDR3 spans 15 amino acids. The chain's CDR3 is CASSPNGGVTTEAFF. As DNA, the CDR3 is TGTGCCAGCAGTCCCAACGGGGGGGTGACCACTGAAGCTTTCTTT.

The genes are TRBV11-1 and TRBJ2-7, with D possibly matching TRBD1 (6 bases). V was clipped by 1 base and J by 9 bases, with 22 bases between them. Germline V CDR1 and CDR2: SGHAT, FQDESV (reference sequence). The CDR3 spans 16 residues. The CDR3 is CASSLDLWTAKEGQYF. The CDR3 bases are TGTGCCAGCAGCTTAGATCTTTGGACAGCAAAAGAGGGGCAGTACTTC. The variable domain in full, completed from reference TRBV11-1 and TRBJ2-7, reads EAEVAQSPRYKITEKSQAVAFWCDPISGHATLYWYRQILGQGPELLVQFQDESVVDDSQLPKDRFSAERLKGVDSTLKIQPAELGDSAMYLCASSLDLWTAKEGQYFGPGTRLTVT.

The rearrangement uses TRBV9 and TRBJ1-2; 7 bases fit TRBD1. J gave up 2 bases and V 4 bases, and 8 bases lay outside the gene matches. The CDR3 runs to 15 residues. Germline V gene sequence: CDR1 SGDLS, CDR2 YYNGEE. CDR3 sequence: CASSTAMGQNYGYTF. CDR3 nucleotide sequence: TGTGCCAGCAGCACAGCTATGGGACAGAACTATGGCTACACCTTC.

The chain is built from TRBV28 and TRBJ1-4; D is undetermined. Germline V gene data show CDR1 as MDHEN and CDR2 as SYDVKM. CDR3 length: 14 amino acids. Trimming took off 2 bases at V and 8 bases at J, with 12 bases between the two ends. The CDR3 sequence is CASSLLYPNEKLFF. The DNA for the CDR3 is TGTGCCAGCAGTTTACTCTACCCCAACGAAAAACTGTTTTTT.

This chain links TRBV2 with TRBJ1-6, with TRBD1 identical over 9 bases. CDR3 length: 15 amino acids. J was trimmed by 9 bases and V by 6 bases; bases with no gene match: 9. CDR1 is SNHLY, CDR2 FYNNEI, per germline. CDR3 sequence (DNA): TGTGCCAGCAGCGGACACGGGACAGGGCCTTCACCCCTCCACTTT. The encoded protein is CASSGHGTGPSPLHF.

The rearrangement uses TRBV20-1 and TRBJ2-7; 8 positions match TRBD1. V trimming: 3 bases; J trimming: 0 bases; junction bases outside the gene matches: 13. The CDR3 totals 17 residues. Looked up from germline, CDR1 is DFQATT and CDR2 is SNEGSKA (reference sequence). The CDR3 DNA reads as TGCAGTGCTAGTCGGCCCCCGACAGGGGCTAGCTCCTACGAGCAGTACTTC. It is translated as CSASRPPTGASSYEQYF.

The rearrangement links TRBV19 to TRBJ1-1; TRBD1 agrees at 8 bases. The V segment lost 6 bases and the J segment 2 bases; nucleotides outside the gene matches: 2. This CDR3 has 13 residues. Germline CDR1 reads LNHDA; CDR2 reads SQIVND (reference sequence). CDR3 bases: TGTGCCAGTAGGACAGGGGCAAACACTGAAGCTTTCTTT. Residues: CASRTGANTEAFF.

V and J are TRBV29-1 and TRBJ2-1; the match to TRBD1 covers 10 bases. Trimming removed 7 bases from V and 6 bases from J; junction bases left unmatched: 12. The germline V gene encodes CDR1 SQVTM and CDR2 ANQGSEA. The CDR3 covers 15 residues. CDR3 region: CSARGGTGERNEQFF. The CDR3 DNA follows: TGCAGCGCCCGGGGGGGGACAGGGGAGCGCAATGAGCAGTTCTTC.

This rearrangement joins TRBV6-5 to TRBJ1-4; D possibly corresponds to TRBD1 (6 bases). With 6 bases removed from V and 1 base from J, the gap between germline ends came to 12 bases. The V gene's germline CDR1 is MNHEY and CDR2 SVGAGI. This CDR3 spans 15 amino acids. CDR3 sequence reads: CASRTWTVTNEKLFF. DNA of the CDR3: TGTGCCAGCAGAACATGGACAGTAACTAATGAAAAACTGTTTTTT.

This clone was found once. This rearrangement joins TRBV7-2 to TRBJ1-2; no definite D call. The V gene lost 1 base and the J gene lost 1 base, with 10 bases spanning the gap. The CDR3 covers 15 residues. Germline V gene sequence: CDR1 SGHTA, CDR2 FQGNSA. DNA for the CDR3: TGTGCCAGCAGCTTAGGACCGCCCGGTAACTATGGCTACACCTTC. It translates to CASSLGPPGNYGYTF.

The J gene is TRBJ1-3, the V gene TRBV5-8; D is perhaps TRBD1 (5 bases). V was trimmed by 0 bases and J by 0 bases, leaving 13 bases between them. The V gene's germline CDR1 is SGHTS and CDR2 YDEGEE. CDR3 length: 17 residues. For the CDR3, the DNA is TGTGCCAGCAGCTTGGTTGGGACGGATAGCTCTGGAAACACCATATATTTT. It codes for CASSLVGTDSSGNTIYF.

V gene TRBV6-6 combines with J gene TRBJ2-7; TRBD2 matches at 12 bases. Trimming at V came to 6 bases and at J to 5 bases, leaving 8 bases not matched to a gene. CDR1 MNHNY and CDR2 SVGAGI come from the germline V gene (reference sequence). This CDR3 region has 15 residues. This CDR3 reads CASRRASSGGDEQYF. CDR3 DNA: TGTGCCAGCAGGAGGGCCTCTAGCGGGGGGGACGAGCAGTACTTC.

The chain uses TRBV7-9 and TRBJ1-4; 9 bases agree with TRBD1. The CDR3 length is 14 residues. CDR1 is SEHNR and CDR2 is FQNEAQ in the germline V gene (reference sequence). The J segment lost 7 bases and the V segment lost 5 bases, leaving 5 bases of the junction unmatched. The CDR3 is CASSIDRGVEKLFF. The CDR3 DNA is TGTGCCAGCAGCATTGACAGGGGGGTTGAAAAACTGTTTTTT.

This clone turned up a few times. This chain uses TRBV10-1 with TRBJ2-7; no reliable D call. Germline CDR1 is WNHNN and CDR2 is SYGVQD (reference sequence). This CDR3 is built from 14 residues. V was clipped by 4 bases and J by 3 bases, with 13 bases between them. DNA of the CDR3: TGCGCCAGCAGTGGACCATACCCCCTCTACGAGCAGTACTTC. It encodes CASSGPYPLYEQYF.

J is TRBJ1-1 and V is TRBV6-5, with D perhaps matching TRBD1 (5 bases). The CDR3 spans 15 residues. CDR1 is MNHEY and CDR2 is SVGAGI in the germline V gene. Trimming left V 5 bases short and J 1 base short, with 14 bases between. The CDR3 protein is CASSLAGTANTEAFF. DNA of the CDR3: TGTGCCAGCAGTCTGGCCGGGACCGCGAACACTGAAGCTTTCTTT.

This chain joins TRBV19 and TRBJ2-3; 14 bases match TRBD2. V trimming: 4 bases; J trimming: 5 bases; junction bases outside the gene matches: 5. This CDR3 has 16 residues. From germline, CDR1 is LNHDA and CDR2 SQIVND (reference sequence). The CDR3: CASSTRTSGGKDTQYF. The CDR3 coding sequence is TGTGCCAGTAGTACCCGGACTAGCGGGGGGAAAGATACGCAGTATTTT.

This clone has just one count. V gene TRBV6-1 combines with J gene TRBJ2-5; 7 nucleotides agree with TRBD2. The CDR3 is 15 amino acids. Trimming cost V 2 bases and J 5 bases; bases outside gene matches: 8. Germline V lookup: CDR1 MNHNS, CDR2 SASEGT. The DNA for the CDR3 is TGTGCCAGCAGTGAAAATGTTGGGGGAGGGGAGACCCAGTACTTC. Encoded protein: CASSENVGGGETQYF.

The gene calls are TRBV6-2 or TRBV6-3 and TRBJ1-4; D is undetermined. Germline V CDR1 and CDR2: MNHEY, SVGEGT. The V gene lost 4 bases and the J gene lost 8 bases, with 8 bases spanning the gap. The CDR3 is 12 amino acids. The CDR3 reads CASSLIGEKLFF. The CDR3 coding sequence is TGTGCCAGCAGTTTAATAGGGGAAAAACTGTTTTTT.

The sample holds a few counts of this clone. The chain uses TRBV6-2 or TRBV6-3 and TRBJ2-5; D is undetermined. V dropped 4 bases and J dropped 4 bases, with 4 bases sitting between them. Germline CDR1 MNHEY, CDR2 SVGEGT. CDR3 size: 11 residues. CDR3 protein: CASSSRETQYF. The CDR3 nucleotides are TGTGCCAGCAGTTCTAGAGAGACCCAGTACTTC.

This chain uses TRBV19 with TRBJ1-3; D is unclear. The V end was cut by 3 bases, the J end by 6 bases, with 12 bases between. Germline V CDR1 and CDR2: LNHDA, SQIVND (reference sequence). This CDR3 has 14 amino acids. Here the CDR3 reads CASSIGQLKNTIYF. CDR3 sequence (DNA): TGTGCCAGTAGTATTGGGCAGCTCAAAAACACCATATATTTT.

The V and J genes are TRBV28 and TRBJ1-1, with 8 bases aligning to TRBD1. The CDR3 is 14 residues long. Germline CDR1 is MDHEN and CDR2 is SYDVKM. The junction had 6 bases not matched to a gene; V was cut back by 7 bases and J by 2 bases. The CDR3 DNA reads TGTGCCAGCACCACCGGGACAGGCAACACTGAAGCTTTCTTT. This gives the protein CASTTGTGNTEAFF.

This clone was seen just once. CDR3 DNA: TGTGCCAGCAGCCTCTCCGGGACAGGGAAAGAAAAACTGTTTTTT. It specifies CASSLSGTGKEKLFF. This chain uses TRBV5-8 with TRBJ1-4; TRBD1 matches 9 bases. The V and J ends lost 4 bases and 8 bases, in that order; junction bases with no gene match: 9. Germline assignment: CDR1 SGHTS and CDR2 YDEGEE. The CDR3 covers 15 residues.

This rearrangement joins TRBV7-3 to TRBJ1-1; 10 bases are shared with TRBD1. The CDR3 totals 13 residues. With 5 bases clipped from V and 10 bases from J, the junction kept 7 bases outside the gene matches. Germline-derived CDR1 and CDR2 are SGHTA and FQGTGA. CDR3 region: CASSRDRGDRAFF. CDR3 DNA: TGTGCCAGCAGCCGGGACAGGGGTGATCGAGCTTTCTTT. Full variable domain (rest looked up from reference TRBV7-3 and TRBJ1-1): GAGVSQTPSNKVTEKGKYVELRCDPISGHTALYWYRQSLGQGPEFLIYFQGTGAADDSGLPNDRFFAVRPEGSVSTLKIQRTERGDSAVYLCASSRDRGDRAFFGQGTRLTVV.

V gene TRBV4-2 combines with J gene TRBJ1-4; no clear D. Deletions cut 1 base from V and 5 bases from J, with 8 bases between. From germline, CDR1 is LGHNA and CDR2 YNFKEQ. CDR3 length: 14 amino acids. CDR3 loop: CASSQGSPNEKLFF. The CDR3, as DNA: TGTGCCAGCAGCCAAGGGTCCCCAAATGAAAAACTGTTTTTT.

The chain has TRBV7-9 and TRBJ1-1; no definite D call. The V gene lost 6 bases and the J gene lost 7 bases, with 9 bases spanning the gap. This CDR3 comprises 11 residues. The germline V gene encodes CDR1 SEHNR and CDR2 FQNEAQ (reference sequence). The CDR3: CASSHRIEAFF. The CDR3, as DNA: TGTGCCAGCAGTCATAGGATTGAAGCTTTCTTT. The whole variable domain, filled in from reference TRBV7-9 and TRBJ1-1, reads DTGVSQNPRHKITKRGQNVTFRCDPISEHNRLYWYRQTLGQGPEFLTYFQNEAQLEKSRLLSDRFSAERPKGSFSTLEIQRTEQGDSAMYLCASSHRIEAFFGQGTRLTVV.